This T cell receptor beta chain was recovered during a study of blood T cell repertoires in COVID-19. Here immunoSEQ multiplex PCR was the method, and the copy in TCRdb shows in-frame clones only, minus some. The table includes roughly 11,000 clones, around 70% detected once. Germline CDR1 SEHNR, CDR2 FQNEAQ (reference sequence). There are 15 residues in the CDR3. V gave up 5 bases and J gave up 4 bases, with 16 bases separating them. This sequence was found in a man between 60 and 75 years old with COVID-19, enrolled during active disease. The chain is built from TRBV7-9 and TRBJ2-3, with TRBD2 as a possible D gene (7 bases). Sequencing was done on a sample of peripheral blood. CDR3: CASSPGGGRADTQYF. The CDR3 DNA reads TGTGCCAGCAGCCCTGGGGGGGGGCGAGCAGATACGCAGTATTTT.